Shown below are 32 T cell receptor beta chains from a single sample sequenced in a study of T cell responses to AZD1222 COVID-19 vaccine. Assay used: immunoSEQ multiplex PCR; TCRdb lists only in-frame clones, some missing. The sample records 75,000 to 95,000 clones, about 88% being singletons. Sequences were derived from peripheral blood, sampled on day 0 of AZD1222 vaccination. The receptors shown here come from an adult in good health.

The rearrangement links TRBV28 to TRBJ1-5; a possible D gene is TRBD1 (6 bases). CDR1 and CDR2 (germline): MDHEN, SYDVKM. The CDR3 is 16 amino acids. Trimming cost V 8 bases and J 0 bases, with 17 bases left between them. The CDR3 sequence is CASARGGSGSNQPQHF. DNA of the CDR3: TGTGCCAGCGCAAGAGGGGGTTCTGGTAGCAATCAGCCCCAGCATTTT.

The chain recombines TRBV7-2 with TRBJ2-7, with 9 bases matching TRBD1. The CDR3 contains 15 residues. Germline-derived CDR1 and CDR2 are SGHTA and FQGNSA. J lost 1 base, V lost 2 bases, and 3 bases had no gene match. The CDR3 spells CASSLTGTGSYEQYF. The DNA of the CDR3 is TGTGCCAGCAGCTTAACCGGGACAGGGTCCTACGAGCAGTACTTC.

The chain employs TRBV25-1 and TRBJ1-3; TRBD1 might be the D (5 bases). This CDR3 contains 14 residues. The germline CDR1 and CDR2 sequences are MGHDK and SYGVNS. The V end lost 5 bases, the J end lost 1 base, and 9 bases lay between the germline ends. This CDR3 is CASSKQESGNTIYF. The CDR3 DNA sequence: TGTGCCAGCAGTAAACAGGAGTCTGGAAACACCATATATTTT.

The rearrangement uses TRBV7-3 and TRBJ1-5; perhaps TRBD1 as D (6 bases). The germline gives CDR1 SGHTA, CDR2 FQGTGA. V lost 2 bases, J lost 10 bases, and 18 bases lay in between. This CDR3 region has 15 residues. CDR3 DNA: TGTGCCAGCAGCTTACCGGGACACGAACGAATACCCCAGCATTTT. Translating it yields CASSLPGHERIPQHF.

The gene calls are TRBV5-1 and TRBJ1-1; the D is unclear. This CDR3 is 13 amino acids long. V was clipped by 0 bases and J by 7 bases, with 10 bases between them. In germline, CDR1 is SGHRS, CDR2 YFSETQ. In DNA, the CDR3 is TGCGCCAGCAGCTTGGGACGGCTTGGTGAAGCTTTCTTT. Its translation: CASSLGRLGEAFF.

The gene calls are TRBV2 and TRBJ1-2, with TRBD1 matching 7 bases. Germline CDR1 is SNHLY and CDR2 is FYNNEI. The CDR3 spans 14 residues. V lost 4 bases and J lost 5; bases outside the gene matches: 7. This chain's CDR3 is CASSAAGTEYGYTF. CDR3 coding DNA: TGTGCCAGCAGTGCGGCCGGGACAGAATATGGCTACACCTTC.

The chain combines TRBV14 with TRBJ2-5; 8 bases match TRBD2. J lost 1 base, V lost 4 bases, and 8 bases had no gene match. Germline V gene data show CDR1 as SGHDN and CDR2 as FVKESK. The CDR3 is 16 residues long. The CDR3 nucleotides read TGTGCCAGCAGCCCCCGGCCGGGGGGGGGCCAAGAGACCCAGTACTTC. It codes for CASSPRPGGGQETQYF.

This rearrangement joins TRBV28 to TRBJ1-6; D is possibly TRBD1 (5 bases). This CDR3 contains 16 residues. V lost 3 bases, J lost 10 bases, and 19 bases lay in between. Looked up from germline, CDR1 is MDHEN and CDR2 is SYDVKM. DNA for the CDR3: TGTGCCAGCAGTTTGTGGGGAGGGGTAAATCGATCACCCCTCCACTTT. Amino acids: CASSLWGGVNRSPLHF.

The sample holds a few counts of this clone. V usage is TRBV28 and J usage is TRBJ2-6; perhaps D is TRBD1 or TRBD2 (6 bases each). V was trimmed by 1 base and J by 4 bases, leaving 11 bases between them. The CDR3 has 16 residues. In germline, CDR1 is MDHEN, CDR2 SYDVKM. The CDR3 DNA sequence: TGTGCCAGCAGTTTATTTGCGGGGACAGGGGCCAACGTCCTGACTTTC. Protein product: CASSLFAGTGANVLTF.

This rearrangement joins TRBV28 to TRBJ2-3; D gene unclear. V lost 5 bases to trimming and J lost 1 base, with 13 bases between them. The CDR3 covers 15 residues. The germline V gene encodes CDR1 MDHEN and CDR2 SYDVKM. The CDR3 sequence is CASSLPGVGTDTQYF. The CDR3 bases are TGTGCCAGCAGTCTCCCAGGAGTCGGCACAGATACGCAGTATTTT.

CDR3 in amino acids: CASRMDFNQPQHF. CDR3 DNA: TGTGCCAGCAGAATGGATTTCAATCAGCCCCAGCATTTT. The chain has TRBV6-5 and TRBJ1-5; D gene unclear. V lost 6 bases to trimming and J lost 3 bases, with 9 bases between them. Germline-derived CDR1 and CDR2 are MNHEY and SVGAGI. This CDR3 is built from 13 residues.

This rearrangement joins TRBV3-1 (or the pseudogene TRBV3-2) to TRBJ2-3; no clear D. This CDR3 spans 16 amino acids. Germline CDR1 LGHDT, CDR2 YNNKEL (reference sequence). Between the trimmed V and J ends, which lost 0 bases and 7 bases, there was a span of 17 bases. CDR3 amino acids: CASSQETGNVKNTQYF. The CDR3 DNA is TGTGCCAGCAGCCAAGAGACCGGAAACGTAAAAAATACGCAGTATTTT.

The rearrangement joins TRBV7-3 to TRBJ2-5; 10 nucleotides agree with TRBD2. In germline, CDR1 is SGHTA, CDR2 FQGTGA. The CDR3 is 15 amino acids. Trimming took 5 bases from V and 1 from J; bases not matched to a gene: 4. The CDR3 loop is CASSIAGGTQETQYF. Written as DNA, the CDR3 is TGTGCCAGCAGCATAGCGGGGGGAACCCAAGAGACCCAGTACTTC.

The chain is built from TRBV5-1 and TRBJ1-4; no definite D call. This CDR3 spans 14 amino acids. Germline CDR1 reads SGHRS; CDR2 reads YFSETQ. V gave up 4 bases and J gave up 2 bases, with 9 bases separating them. The CDR3 coding sequence is TGCGCCAGCAGCCAAGGTGGGACTAATGAAAAACTGTTTTTT. Its translation: CASSQGGTNEKLFF.

This chain joins TRBV27 and TRBJ2-3; D could derive from TRBD1 or TRBD2 (5 bases each). Germline V gives CDR1 MNHEY, CDR2 SMNVEV (reference sequence). The V end was cut by 5 bases, the J end by 6 bases, with 15 bases between. The CDR3 runs 14 residues. The CDR3 DNA reads as TGTGCCAGCAGTCTCCGGGACGGGTCGGATACGCAGTATTTT. It translates to CASSLRDGSDTQYF.

The rearrangement joins TRBV24-1 to TRBJ2-3; 11 bases align to TRBD1. Germline lookup yields CDR1 KGHDR and CDR2 SFDVKD. This CDR3 comprises 17 residues. J was trimmed by 1 base and V by 3 bases; bases with no gene match: 5. CDR3: CATSDPGTGGGTDTQYF. The CDR3 DNA reads as TGTGCCACCAGTGATCCGGGGACAGGGGGAGGCACAGATACGCAGTATTTT.

This clone has just a few counts. The rearrangement joins TRBV6-2 or TRBV6-3 to TRBJ2-7; D ambiguous. V dropped 3 bases and J dropped 6 bases, with 12 bases sitting between them. This CDR3 has 13 residues. CDR1 and CDR2 from the germline V gene are MNHEY and SVGEGT. The CDR3 DNA is TGTGCCAGCAGTTATTTATTCTGGGCCGAGCAGTACTTC. Protein product: CASSYLFWAEQYF.

This sequence joins TRBV19 and TRBJ2-5; TRBD2 matches 11 bases. The CDR3 totals 15 residues. V dropped 10 bases and J dropped 5; count of bases not matched to a gene: 12. Germline values: CDR1 LNHDA, CDR2 SQIVND (reference sequence). The CDR3 bases are TGTGCCACCTCTAGCGGGGGGTACTTAGGGGAGACCCAGTACTTC. Protein sequence: CATSSGGYLGETQYF.

This clone was counted only a few times. The chain links TRBV6-5 to TRBJ1-6, with unresolved D. In germline, CDR1 is MNHEY, CDR2 SVGAGI. The CDR3 is 12 amino acids. The V gene lost 0 bases and the J gene lost 15 bases, with 9 bases spanning the gap. This chain's CDR3 is CASSYSGSGLHF. DNA of the CDR3: TGTGCCAGCAGTTACTCGGGTTCCGGCCTCCACTTT.

The V and J genes are TRBV4-3 and TRBJ2-1; D not resolved. The CDR3 length is 13 residues. Per germline, CDR1 LGHNA and CDR2 YSLEER. The V and J ends lost 5 bases and 4 bases respectively, with 9 bases between them. CDR3: CASSRSFYNEQFF. Here the CDR3 DNA reads TGCGCCAGCAGCAGGTCTTTTTACAATGAGCAGTTCTTC.

The chain links TRBV5-6 to TRBJ1-2, with D possibly matching TRBD1 (5 bases). V was shortened by 1 base and J by 3 bases, with 16 bases between the two germline ends. CDR1 is SGHDT, CDR2 YYEEEE, per germline. This CDR3 region has 16 residues. This CDR3 reads CASSLLGDLPDYGYTF. For the CDR3, the DNA is TGTGCCAGCAGCTTGCTGGGGGACCTTCCCGACTATGGCTACACCTTC.

The CDR3 DNA reads as TGTGCCTGGACAGGGGTCACAGATACGCAGTATTTT. It specifies CAWTGVTDTQYF. This rearrangement joins TRBV30 to TRBJ2-3, with a tentative D call TRBD1 (6 bases). The CDR3 is 12 residues long. The ends were cut back, 4 bases at V and 2 bases at J, with 7 bases in the middle. The germline CDR1 and CDR2 sequences are GTSNPN and SVGIG (reference sequence).

The chain recombines TRBV28 with TRBJ1-6; 8 bases are a match to TRBD1. The germline V gene has CDR1 MDHEN and CDR2 SYDVKM. This CDR3 region has 14 residues. V lost 5 bases to trimming and J lost 7 bases; unmatched junction nucleotides: 4. CDR3 loop: CASSEDRENSPLHF. CDR3 DNA: TGTGCCAGCAGTGAGGACAGGGAAAATTCACCCCTCCACTTT.

The rearrangement links TRBV19 to TRBJ2-7, with 8 bases identical to TRBD1. CDR3 size: 13 residues. The V segment lost 6 bases and the J segment 3 bases; nucleotides outside the gene matches: 4. The germline gives CDR1 LNHDA, CDR2 SQIVND (reference sequence). In DNA, the CDR3 is TGTGCCAGTAGCACCACAGGGGGCTACGAGCAGTACTTC. Its translation is CASSTTGGYEQYF.

This clone has only one observation. The V call is TRBV19, the J call TRBJ2-5; 9 positions match TRBD1. This CDR3 comprises 16 residues. Germline CDR1 reads LNHDA; CDR2 reads SQIVND (reference sequence). The J segment lost 0 bases and the V segment lost 6 bases, leaving 8 bases of the junction unmatched. This CDR3 is CASSDPGTGNQETQYF. CDR3 sequence (DNA): TGTGCCAGTAGCGATCCCGGGACAGGGAACCAAGAGACCCAGTACTTC.

This chain joins TRBV27 and TRBJ1-1; 7 bases agree with TRBD1. V was clipped by 1 base and J by 1 base; unmatched bases: 3. From germline, CDR1 is MNHEY and CDR2 SMNVEV (reference sequence). The CDR3 length is 15 residues. CDR3 DNA: TGTGCCAGCAGTTTATGGGACAGAAGGAACACTGAAGCTTTCTTT. This codes for CASSLWDRRNTEAFF.

The chain carries TRBV4-1 and TRBJ2-3; TRBD1 aligns across 9 bases. Germline trimming cut 4 bases from V and 1 base from J; bases unmatched to any gene: 3. CDR3 length: 15 amino acids. In germline, CDR1 is MGHRA, CDR2 YSYEKL. CDR3: CASSPRTGGTDTQYF. As DNA, the CDR3 is TGCGCCAGCAGCCCGCGGACAGGGGGCACAGATACGCAGTATTTT.

This clone appeared a single time. The J gene is TRBJ1-2, the V gene TRBV7-3; D uncertain. Germline V gene sequence: CDR1 SGHTA, CDR2 FQGTGA. V dropped 5 bases and J dropped 4 bases, with 17 bases sitting between them. The CDR3 is 15 residues long. As DNA, the CDR3 is TGTGCCAGCAGCGCAGAACATTCCGCGAGCTATGGCTACACCTTC. Amino acid sequence: CASSAEHSASYGYTF.

This clone was recorded a few times. The rearrangement uses TRBV4-2 and TRBJ2-2; the match to TRBD1 covers 8 bases. V shed 4 bases, J shed 5 bases, and the junction held 6 bases outside the gene matches. CDR3 length equals 15 residues. Germline V gives CDR1 LGHNA, CDR2 YNFKEQ. CDR3 loop: CASSPPTGETGELFF. In nucleotides, the CDR3 is TGTGCCAGCAGCCCTCCGACAGGGGAGACCGGGGAGCTGTTTTTT.

J is TRBJ2-1 and V is TRBV20-1; weak D call: TRBD1 (6 bases). The CDR3 sequence is 11 residues long. The germline CDR1 and CDR2 sequences are DFQATT and SNEGSKA (reference sequence). V shed 2 bases and J shed 15 bases, with 14 bases lying between them. The chain's CDR3 is CSARHRVTPFF. The CDR3 DNA reads as TGCAGTGCTAGACACAGGGTCACTCCGTTCTTC.

This rearrangement joins TRBV5-1 to TRBJ2-7; 8 nucleotides agree with TRBD2. The germline V gene encodes CDR1 SGHRS and CDR2 YFSETQ. Unmatched junction bases numbered 2, after V lost 0 bases and J lost 3 bases. The CDR3 loop spans 14 amino acids. The CDR3 loop is CASSLGAGGYEQYF. CDR3 DNA: TGCGCCAGCAGCTTGGGCGCGGGGGGCTACGAGCAGTACTTC.

The chain combines TRBV16 with TRBJ2-7, with D possibly TRBD2 on 6 matching bases. Trimming shortened V by 4 bases and J by 4 bases, and 14 bases separated the two germline ends. CDR1 is KGHSY, CDR2 FQNENV, per germline. This CDR3 has 14 amino acids. The CDR3 bases are TGTGCCAGCAGCCCTCCCGGGACTGGATACGAGCAGTACTTC. Protein sequence: CASSPPGTGYEQYF.